This T cell receptor (beta chain) was obtained from a study of blood T cell repertoires in COVID-19 (dated by TCRdb to about 2020). About the investigation overall: Samples covering the acute and convalescent phases of COVID-19 were provided by collaborators in the United States, Italy and Spain. The prospective study material was composed of cDNA or gDNA derived from T cells, B-cell-depleted T cells, or PBMCs. The dataset comprised deeply sampled blood TCRbeta repertoires from subjects exposed to, actively infected with, or recovered from COVID-19. A freely available public database, intended as a resource for researchers studying the immune response to SARS-CoV-2, is where the repertoires were released. The samples were drawn from two sources: the first 160 participants of the ongoing ImmuneRACE study, and over 1,000 subjects contributed by 6 global collaborators. A de-identified subject ID, COVID-19 status, age in years and sex were almost always included in the sample metadata. Where available, HLA class I and class II types were taken from metadata supplied by the sample provider and were not determined by assay-based typing.

A remark on this clone: The antigen it binds to is not known. No qualities accompany the bases; no much larger clone lies one base away.

TCRbeta CDR3 regions were amplified from genomic DNA using the immunoSEQ Assay, a bias-controlled multiplex PCR. The paper's processing steps were these. Within the assay, amplification of reference gene primers was used to estimate how many nucleated cells each sample contained. To quantify the absolute abundance of each unique TCRbeta CDR3 rearrangement, sequence reads were collapsed and filtered. For each sample, productive Simpson clonality was calculated by taking the square root of Simpson's diversity index across productive rearrangements. Sourced from immuneACCESS, this table was stored by TCRdb with only in-frame sequences that have V and J called. A share of the clones is absent; for the studies checked, an unresolved V gene accounts for under half, and the remainder has no known explanation. Clone size and V and J calls were adopted from that table, with D and trimming inferred from the DNA. A total of 280,000 or so clones appear in this sample, just under 90% of them only once. Under 3.5% of the sample rests with the top ten.

The V end loses 3 bases and the J end loses 5 bases, and a stretch of 13 bases separates them. Its CDR3 holds 14 amino acids, cysteine through phenylalanine. Only the CDR3 part of the read is kept: 42 bases, read in frame from the first base. The germline V gene yields SGHAT for CDR1 and FQNNGV for CDR2. Enrolling through a virtual design, the prospective study's participants ranged in age from roughly 18 to 95 years and lived across around 25 United States geographic areas. In the prospective study, participants were assigned to cohorts based on the clinical history participants reported in a screening survey and a study questionnaire. A participant counted as exposed if, within 2 weeks of entering the study, that participant had been in contact with someone who had a PCR-confirmed or clinician-diagnosed COVID-19 case. In the prospective study, mobile phlebotomists collected whole blood, serum and a nasopharyngeal or oropharyngeal swab from each participant. Participants in the prospective study had the option to provide additional blood draws and questionnaires over a roughly two-month period. Blood samples from the prospective study were shipped frozen or at room temperature prior to DNA extraction.

Broader findings and caveats from the paper: How much clinical and demographic metadata was included differed by source and by participant, and the metadata was provided uncurated.

The chain was built from TRBV11-2 and TRBJ1-2, and perhaps TRBD1 as D gene, on 6 matching bases. This clonotype was obtained from a woman in her forties or fifties who had been exposed to COVID-19. Input material: PBMCs or T cells enriched from blood (not recorded which). The nucleotides are TGTGCCAGCAGCTTTGATCAGGGGAGATATGGCTACACCTTC. Translated, this gives CASSFDQGRYGYTF.